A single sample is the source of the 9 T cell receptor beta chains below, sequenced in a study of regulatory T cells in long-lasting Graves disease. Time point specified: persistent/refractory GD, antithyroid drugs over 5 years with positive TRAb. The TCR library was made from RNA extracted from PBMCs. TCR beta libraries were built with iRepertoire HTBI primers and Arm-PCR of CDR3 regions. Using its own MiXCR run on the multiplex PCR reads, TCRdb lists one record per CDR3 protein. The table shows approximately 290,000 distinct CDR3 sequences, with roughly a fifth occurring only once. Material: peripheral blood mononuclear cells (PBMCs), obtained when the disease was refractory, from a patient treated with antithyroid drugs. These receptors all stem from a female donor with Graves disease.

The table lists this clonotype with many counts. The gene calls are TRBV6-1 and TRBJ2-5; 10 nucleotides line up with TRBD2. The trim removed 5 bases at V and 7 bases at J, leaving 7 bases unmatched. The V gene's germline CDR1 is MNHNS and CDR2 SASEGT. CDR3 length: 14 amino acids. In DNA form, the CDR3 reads TGTGCCAGCAGTCGGACTAGCGGCGATGTGACCCAGTACTTC. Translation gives CASSRTSGDVTQYF.

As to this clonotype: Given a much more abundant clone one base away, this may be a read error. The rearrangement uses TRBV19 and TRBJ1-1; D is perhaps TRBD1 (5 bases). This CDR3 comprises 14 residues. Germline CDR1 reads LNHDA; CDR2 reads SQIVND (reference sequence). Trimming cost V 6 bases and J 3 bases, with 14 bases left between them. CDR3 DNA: TGTGCCAGTAGGCTAAGAGGGGAGGACACTGAAGCTTTCTTT. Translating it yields CASRLRGEDTEAFF. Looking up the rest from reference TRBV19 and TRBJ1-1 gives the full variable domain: DGGITQSPKYLFRKEGQNVTLSCEQNLNHDAMYWYRQDPGQGLRLIYYSQIVNDFQKGDIAEGYSVSREKKESFPLTVTSAQKNPTAFYLCASRLRGEDTEAFFGQGTRLTVV.

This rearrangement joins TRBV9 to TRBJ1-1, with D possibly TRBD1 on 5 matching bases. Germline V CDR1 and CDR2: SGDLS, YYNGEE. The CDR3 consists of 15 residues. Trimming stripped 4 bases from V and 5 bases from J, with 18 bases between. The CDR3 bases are TGTGCCAGCAGCCTGACACAGGTGCCGGAGACTGAAGCTTTCTTT. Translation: CASSLTQVPETEAFF.

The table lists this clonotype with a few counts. The CDR3 sequence: CASSLPGRTEAFF. Here the CDR3 DNA reads TGTGCCAGCAGCTTACCAGGGAGGACTGAAGCTTTCTTT. The chain joins TRBV7-2 to TRBJ1-1, with D maybe TRBD1 (5 bases). The germline gives CDR1 SGHTA, CDR2 FQGNSA. Trimming took off 2 bases at V and 5 bases at J, with 9 bases between the two ends. This CDR3 is built from 13 residues.

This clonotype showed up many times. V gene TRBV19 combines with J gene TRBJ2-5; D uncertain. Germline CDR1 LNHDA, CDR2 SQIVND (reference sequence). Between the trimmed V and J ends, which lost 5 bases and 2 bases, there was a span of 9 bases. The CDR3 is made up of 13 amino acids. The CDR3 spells CASSFQVQETQYF. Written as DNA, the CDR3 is TGTGCCAGTAGTTTCCAGGTTCAAGAGACCCAGTACTTC.

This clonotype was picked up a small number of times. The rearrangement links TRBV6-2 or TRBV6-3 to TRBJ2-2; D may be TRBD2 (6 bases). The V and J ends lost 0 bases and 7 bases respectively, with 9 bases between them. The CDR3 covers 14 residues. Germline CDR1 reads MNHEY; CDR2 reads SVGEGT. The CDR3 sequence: CASSYSPGVGELFF. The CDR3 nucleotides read TGTGCCAGCAGTTACTCCCCGGGGGTCGGGGAGCTGTTTTTT.

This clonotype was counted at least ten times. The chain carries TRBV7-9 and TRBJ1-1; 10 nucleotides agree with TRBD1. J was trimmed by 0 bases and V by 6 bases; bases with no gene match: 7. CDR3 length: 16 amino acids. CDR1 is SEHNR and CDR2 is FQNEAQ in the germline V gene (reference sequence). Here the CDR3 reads CASSPGTGDLNTEAFF. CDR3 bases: TGTGCCAGCAGTCCCGGGACAGGGGATCTGAACACTGAAGCTTTCTTT. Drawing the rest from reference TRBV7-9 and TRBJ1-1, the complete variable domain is DTGVSQNPRHKITKRGQNVTFRCDPISEHNRLYWYRQTLGQGPEFLTYFQNEAQLEKSRLLSDRFSAERPKGSFSTLEIQRTEQGDSAMYLCASSPGTGDLNTEAFFGQGTRLTVV.

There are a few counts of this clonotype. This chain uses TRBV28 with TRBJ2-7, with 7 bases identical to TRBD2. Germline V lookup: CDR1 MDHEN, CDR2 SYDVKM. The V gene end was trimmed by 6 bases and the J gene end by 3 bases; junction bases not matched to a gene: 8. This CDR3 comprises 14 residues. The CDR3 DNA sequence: TGTGCCAGCAGGCCCTCGGGGGGACTCTACGAGCAGTACTTC. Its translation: CASRPSGGLYEQYF. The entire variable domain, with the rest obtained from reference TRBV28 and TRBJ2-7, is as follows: DVKVTQSSRYLVKRTGEKVFLECVQDMDHENMFWYRQDPGLGLRLIYFSYDVKMKEKGDIPEGYSVSREKKERFSLILESASTNQTSMYLCASRPSGGLYEQYFGPGTRLTVT.

The CDR3 DNA follows: TGCGCCAGCAGGGCCGGGACAGGGGTCTTTGAGCAGTACTTC. Its translation: CASRAGTGVFEQYF. This chain joins TRBV5-1 and TRBJ2-7; 10 bases fit TRBD1. Trimming cost V 5 bases and J 7 bases; bases outside gene matches: 9. Germline V CDR1 and CDR2: SGHRS, YFSETQ. The CDR3 contains 14 residues.